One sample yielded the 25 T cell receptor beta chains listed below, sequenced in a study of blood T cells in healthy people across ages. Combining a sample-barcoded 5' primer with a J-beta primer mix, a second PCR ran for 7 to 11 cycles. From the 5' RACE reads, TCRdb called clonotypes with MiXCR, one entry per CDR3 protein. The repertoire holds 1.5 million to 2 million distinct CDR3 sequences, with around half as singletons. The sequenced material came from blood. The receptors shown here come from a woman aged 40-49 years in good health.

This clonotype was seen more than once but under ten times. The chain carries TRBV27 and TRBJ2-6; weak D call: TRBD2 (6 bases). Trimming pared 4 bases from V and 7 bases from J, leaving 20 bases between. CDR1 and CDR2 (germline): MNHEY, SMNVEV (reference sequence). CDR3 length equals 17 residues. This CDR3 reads CASSSGVLLLGANVLTF. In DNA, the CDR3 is TGTGCCAGCAGTTCGGGGGTCCTCCTCCTGGGTGCCAACGTCCTGACTTTC. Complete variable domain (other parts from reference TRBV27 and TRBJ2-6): EAQVTQNPRYLITVTGKKLTVTCSQNMNHEYMSWYRQDPGLGLRQIYYSMNVEVTDKGDVPEGYKVSRKEKRNFPLILESPSPNQTSLYFCASSSGVLLLGANVLTFGAGSRLTVL.

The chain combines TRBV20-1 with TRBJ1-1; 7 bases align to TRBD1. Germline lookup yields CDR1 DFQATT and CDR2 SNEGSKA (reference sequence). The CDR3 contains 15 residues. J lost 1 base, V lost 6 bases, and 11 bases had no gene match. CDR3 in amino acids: CSAPEKGAGNTEAFF. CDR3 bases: TGCAGTGCCCCGGAGAAGGGGGCAGGGAACACTGAAGCTTTCTTT.

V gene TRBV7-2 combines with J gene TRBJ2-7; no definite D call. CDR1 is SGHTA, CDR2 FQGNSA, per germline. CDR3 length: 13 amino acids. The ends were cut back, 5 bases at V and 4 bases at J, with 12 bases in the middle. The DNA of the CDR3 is TGTGCCAGCAGCGTAGACCAGTCATACGAGCAGTACTTC. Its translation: CASSVDQSYEQYF.

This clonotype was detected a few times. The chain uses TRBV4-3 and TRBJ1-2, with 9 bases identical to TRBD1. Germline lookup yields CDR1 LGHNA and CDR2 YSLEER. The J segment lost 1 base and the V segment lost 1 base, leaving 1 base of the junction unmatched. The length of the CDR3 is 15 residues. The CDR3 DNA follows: TGCGCCAGCAGCCAAGGGGACAGGGTTAACTATGGCTACACCTTC. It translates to CASSQGDRVNYGYTF.

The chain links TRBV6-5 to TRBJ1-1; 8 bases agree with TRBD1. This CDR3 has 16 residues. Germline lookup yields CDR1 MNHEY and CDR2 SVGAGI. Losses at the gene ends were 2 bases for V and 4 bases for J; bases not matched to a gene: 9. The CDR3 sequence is CASSYGQGRAGTEAFF. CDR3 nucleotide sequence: TGTGCCAGCAGTTACGGACAGGGCAGAGCGGGCACTGAAGCTTTCTTT.

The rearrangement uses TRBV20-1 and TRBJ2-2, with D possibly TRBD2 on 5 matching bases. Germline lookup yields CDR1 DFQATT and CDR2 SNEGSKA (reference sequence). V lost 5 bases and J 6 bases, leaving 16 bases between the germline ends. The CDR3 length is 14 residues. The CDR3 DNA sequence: TGCAGTGCTCCCGGGCCCGCCGGGGCCGGGGAGCTGTTTTTT. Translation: CSAPGPAGAGELFF.

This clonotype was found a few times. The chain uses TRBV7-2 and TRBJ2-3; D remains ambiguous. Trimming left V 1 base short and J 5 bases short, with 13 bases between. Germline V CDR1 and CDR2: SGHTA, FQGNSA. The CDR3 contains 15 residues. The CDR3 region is CASSLDGPPGDTQYF. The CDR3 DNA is TGTGCCAGCAGCTTAGATGGCCCTCCGGGAGATACGCAGTATTTT. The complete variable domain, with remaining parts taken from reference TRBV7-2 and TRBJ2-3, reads GAGVSQSPSNKVTEKGKDVELRCDPISGHTALYWYRQSLGQGLEFLIYFQGNSAPDKSGLPSDRFSAERTGGSVSTLTIQRTQQEDSAVYLCASSLDGPPGDTQYFGPGTRLTVL.

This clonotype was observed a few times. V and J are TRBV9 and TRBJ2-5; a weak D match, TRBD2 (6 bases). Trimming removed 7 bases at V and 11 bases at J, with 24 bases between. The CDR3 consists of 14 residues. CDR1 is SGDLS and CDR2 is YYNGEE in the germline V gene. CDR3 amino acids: CASALTGRHNEQYF. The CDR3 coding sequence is TGTGCCAGCGCACTAACGGGGAGGCACAATGAGCAGTACTTC.

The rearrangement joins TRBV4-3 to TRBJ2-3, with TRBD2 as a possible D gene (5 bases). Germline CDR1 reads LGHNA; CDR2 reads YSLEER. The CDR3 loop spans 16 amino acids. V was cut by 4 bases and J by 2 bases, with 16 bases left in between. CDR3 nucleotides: TGCGCCAGCAGCCGTCTCGGCTGGGAGATCACAGATACGCAGTATTTT. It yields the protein CASSRLGWEITDTQYF.

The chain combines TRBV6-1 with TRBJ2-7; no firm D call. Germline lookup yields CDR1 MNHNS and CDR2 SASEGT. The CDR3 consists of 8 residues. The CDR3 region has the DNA TGTCGCTTCAGCGAGCAGTACTTC. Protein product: CRFSEQYF.

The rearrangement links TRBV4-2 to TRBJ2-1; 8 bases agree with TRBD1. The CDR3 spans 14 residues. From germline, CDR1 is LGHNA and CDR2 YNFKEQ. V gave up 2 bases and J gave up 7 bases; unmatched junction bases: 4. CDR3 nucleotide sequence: TGTGCCAGCAGCCAACCAGGGGGCTTGAATGAGCAGTTCTTC. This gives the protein CASSQPGGLNEQFF.

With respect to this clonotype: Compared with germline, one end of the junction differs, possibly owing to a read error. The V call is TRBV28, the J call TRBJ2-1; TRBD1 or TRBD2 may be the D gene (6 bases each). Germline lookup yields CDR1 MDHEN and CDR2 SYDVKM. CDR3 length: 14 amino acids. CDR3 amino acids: CVSTIRGPIDEQFF. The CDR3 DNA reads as TGTGTCAGCACCATCCGGGGGCCGATCGATGAGCAGTTCTTC.

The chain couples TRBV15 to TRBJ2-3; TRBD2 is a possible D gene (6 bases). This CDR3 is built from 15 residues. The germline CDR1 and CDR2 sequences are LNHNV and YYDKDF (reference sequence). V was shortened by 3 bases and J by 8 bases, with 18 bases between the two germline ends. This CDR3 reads CATSRGGGSTATQYF. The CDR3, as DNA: TGTGCCACCAGCAGGGGAGGCGGATCCACGGCTACGCAGTATTTT.

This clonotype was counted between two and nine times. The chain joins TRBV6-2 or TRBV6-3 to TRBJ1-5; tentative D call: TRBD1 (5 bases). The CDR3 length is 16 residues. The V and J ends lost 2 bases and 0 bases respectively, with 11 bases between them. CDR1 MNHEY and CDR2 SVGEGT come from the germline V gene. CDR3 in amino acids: CASSYRGPYSNQPQHF. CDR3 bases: TGTGCCAGCAGTTACAGGGGTCCATATAGCAATCAGCCCCAGCATTTT.

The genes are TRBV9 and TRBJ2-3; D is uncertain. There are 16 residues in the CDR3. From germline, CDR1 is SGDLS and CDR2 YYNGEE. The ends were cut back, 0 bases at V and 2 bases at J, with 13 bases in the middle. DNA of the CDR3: TGTGCCAGCAGCGTAGGAGTGGGCTTCCCCACAGATACGCAGTATTTT. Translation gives CASSVGVGFPTDTQYF. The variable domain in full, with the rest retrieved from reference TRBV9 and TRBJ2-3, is DSGVTQTPKHLITATGQRVTLRCSPRSGDLSVYWYQQSLDQGLQFLIQYYNGEERAKGNILERFSAQQFPDLHSELNLSSLELGDSALYFCASSVGVGFPTDTQYFGPGTRLTVL.

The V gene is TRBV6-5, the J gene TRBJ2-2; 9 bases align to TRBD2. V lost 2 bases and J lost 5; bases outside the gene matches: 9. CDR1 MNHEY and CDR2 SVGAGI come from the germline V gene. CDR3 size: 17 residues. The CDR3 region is CASSYDILAGSTGELFF. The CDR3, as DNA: TGTGCCAGCAGTTACGATATCCTAGCGGGGTCAACCGGGGAGCTGTTTTTT.

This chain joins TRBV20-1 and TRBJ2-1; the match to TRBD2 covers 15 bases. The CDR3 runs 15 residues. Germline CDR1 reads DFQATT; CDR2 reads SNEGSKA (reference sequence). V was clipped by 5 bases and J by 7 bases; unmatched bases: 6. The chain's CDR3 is CSASTGTSGGNEQFF. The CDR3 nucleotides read TGCAGTGCTTCCACCGGGACTAGCGGGGGGAATGAGCAGTTCTTC.

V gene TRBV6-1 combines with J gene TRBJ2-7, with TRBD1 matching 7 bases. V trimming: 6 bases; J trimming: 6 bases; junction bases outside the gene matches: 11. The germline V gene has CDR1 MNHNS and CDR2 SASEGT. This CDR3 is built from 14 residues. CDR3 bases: TGTGCCAGCAGACCGGGACAGCTTGGTCGCGAGCAGTACTTC. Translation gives CASRPGQLGREQYF.

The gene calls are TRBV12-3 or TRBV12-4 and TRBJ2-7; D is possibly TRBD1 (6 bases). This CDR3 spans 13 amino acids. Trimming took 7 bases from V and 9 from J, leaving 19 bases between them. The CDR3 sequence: CASTYRQAQRQYF. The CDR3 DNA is TGTGCCAGCACCTACCGACAGGCTCAACGGCAGTACTTC.

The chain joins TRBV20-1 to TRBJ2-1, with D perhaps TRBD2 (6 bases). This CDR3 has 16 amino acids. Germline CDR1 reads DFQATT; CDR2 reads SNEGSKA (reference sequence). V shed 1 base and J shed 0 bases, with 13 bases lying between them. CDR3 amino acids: CSARVEGQSSYNEQFF. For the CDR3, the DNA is TGCAGTGCTAGAGTGGAGGGCCAGAGCTCCTACAATGAGCAGTTCTTC.

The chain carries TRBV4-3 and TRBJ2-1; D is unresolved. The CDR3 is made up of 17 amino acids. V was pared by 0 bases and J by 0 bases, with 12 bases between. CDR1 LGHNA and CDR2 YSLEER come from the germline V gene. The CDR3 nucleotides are TGCGCCAGCAGCCAAGACGCGTCAGGTAACTCCTACAATGAGCAGTTCTTC. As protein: CASSQDASGNSYNEQFF.

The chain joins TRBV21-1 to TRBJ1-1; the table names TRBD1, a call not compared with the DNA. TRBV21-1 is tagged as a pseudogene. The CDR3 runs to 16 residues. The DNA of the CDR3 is TGTGCCAGCAGAAAAGAGGTGGACAGGCAAGGGACTGAAGCTTTCTTT. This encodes CASRKEVDRQGTEAFF.

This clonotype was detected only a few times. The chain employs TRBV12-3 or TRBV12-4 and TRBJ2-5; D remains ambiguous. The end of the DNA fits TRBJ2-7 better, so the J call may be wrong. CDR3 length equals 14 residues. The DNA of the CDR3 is TGTGCCAGCAGCCTAATCCAATTTCCCTACGAGCAGTACTTC. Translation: CASSLIQFPYEQYF.

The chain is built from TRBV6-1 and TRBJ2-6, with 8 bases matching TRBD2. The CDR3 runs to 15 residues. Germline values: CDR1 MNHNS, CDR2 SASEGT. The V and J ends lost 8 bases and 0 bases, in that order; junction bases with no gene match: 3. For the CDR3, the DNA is TGTGCCAGCGTTAGCGGGGTCTCTGGGGCCAACGTCCTGACTTTC. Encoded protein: CASVSGVSGANVLTF.

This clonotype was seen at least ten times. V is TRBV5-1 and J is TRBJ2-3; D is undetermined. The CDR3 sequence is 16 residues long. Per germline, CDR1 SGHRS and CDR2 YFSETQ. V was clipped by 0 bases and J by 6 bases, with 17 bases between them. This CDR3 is CASSLADQRALDTQYF. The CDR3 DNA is TGCGCCAGCAGCTTGGCCGATCAACGGGCGCTTGATACGCAGTATTTT.